A single sample is the source of the 28 T cell receptor beta chains below, sequenced in a study of PD-L1 blockade in urothelial cancer (dated by TCRdb to 2016 to 2017). Library prep was done by the immunoSEQ multiplex PCR assay. Drawn from immuneACCESS, this table holds only the in-frame rearrangements with V and J called that TCRdb kept. Clones are partly lost; checked studies trace under half to an unresolved V gene and leave the rest unexplained. Recorded for this sample are roughly 24,000 clones; 86% of them occurred a single time. The top ten clonotypes cover approximately 33% of the sample. The sample consisted of PBMCs, taken around atezolizumab (anti-PD-L1) treatment. These receptors originate from a man aged 55-75 years with urothelial cancer.

The rearrangement uses TRBV25-1 and TRBJ1-2; TRBD1 agrees at 10 bases. The CDR3 is 17 residues long. Germline V gene data show CDR1 as MGHDK and CDR2 as SYGVNS. V was pared by 2 bases and J by 8 bases, with 14 bases of the junction left unmatched. The CDR3 sequence is CASSETSSGTGVNGYTF. The CDR3 DNA sequence: TGTGCCAGCAGTGAAACGTCGAGTGGGACAGGGGTAAACGGCTACACCTTC.

The gene calls are TRBV7-9 and TRBJ2-4; D may be TRBD1 (6 bases). CDR3 length: 15 residues. Germline V gene data show CDR1 as SEHNR and CDR2 as FQNEAQ (reference sequence). Trimming took 5 bases from V and 9 from J, leaving 20 bases between them. The CDR3 DNA reads as TGTGCCAGCAGCCGCACCGAGGGGGATAGGGGCATTCAGTACTTC. Translated, it gives CASSRTEGDRGIQYF.

The DNA for the CDR3 is TGCGCCAGCAGCAAGCCCCTAGCGGGAGTTACAGATACGCAGTATTTT. Amino acids: CASSKPLAGVTDTQYF. The chain links TRBV5-1 to TRBJ2-3; 10 bases map to TRBD2. V trimming: 4 bases; J trimming: 3 bases; junction bases outside the gene matches: 8. The CDR3 is made up of 16 amino acids. Looked up from germline, CDR1 is SGHRS and CDR2 is YFSETQ.

V is TRBV19 and J is TRBJ2-7, with 9 bases lining up with TRBD1. The CDR3 is 12 amino acids. V shed 10 bases and J 4 bases; nucleotides not matched to a gene: 5. The germline V gene has CDR1 LNHDA and CDR2 SQIVND (reference sequence). CDR3: CATEGQGYEQYF. CDR3 nucleotide sequence: TGTGCCACCGAAGGACAGGGGTACGAGCAGTACTTC. The full variable domain, its missing parts supplied by reference TRBV19 and TRBJ2-7, is DGGITQSPKYLFRKEGQNVTLSCEQNLNHDAMYWYRQDPGQGLRLIYYSQIVNDFQKGDIAEGYSVSREKKESFPLTVTSAQKNPTAFYLCATEGQGYEQYFGPGTRLTVT.

The chain is built from TRBV5-4 and TRBJ1-1, with a possible D match to TRBD1 (5 bases). Trimming took off 2 bases at V and 1 base at J, with 9 bases between the two ends. The germline V gene encodes CDR1 SGHNT and CDR2 YYREEE (reference sequence). The CDR3 is made up of 14 amino acids. The CDR3 coding sequence is TGTGCCAGCAGCTTACCCAGGGCGAACACTGAAGCTTTCTTT. Translation gives CASSLPRANTEAFF. The entire variable domain, with the rest obtained from reference TRBV5-4 and TRBJ1-1, is as follows: ETGVTQSPTHLIKTRGQQVTLRCSSQSGHNTVSWYQQALGQGPQFIFQYYREEENGRGNFPPRFSGLQFPNYSSELNVNALELDDSALYLCASSLPRANTEAFFGQGTRLTVV.

This rearrangement joins TRBV6-1 to TRBJ2-3, with D unresolved. Trimming cost V 5 bases and J 7 bases, with 7 bases left between them. Germline CDR1 reads MNHNS; CDR2 reads SASEGT. The CDR3 sequence is 11 residues long. The CDR3 is CASSSQHTQYF. CDR3 DNA: TGTGCCAGCAGTTCACAGCATACGCAGTATTTT.

In its sample, this clone was seen a few times. The V and J genes are TRBV4-1 and TRBJ2-7; maybe TRBD1 (6 bases). Germline CDR1 is MGHRA and CDR2 is YSYEKL. The V gene lost 1 base and the J gene lost 5 bases, with 12 bases spanning the gap. The CDR3 length is 14 residues. For the CDR3, the DNA is TGCGCCAGCAGCCAAGTCAGGGGTAAGGACGAGCAGTACTTC. This translates into CASSQVRGKDEQYF.

The CDR3 DNA reads TGCGCCAGCAGCTTGGAGCGAGACAGGGTTTCCGGGGAGCTGTTTTTT. It encodes CASSLERDRVSGELFF. The V call is TRBV5-1, the J call TRBJ2-2, with 7 bases matching TRBD1. The CDR3 consists of 16 residues. The junction had 8 bases not matched to a gene; V was cut back by 0 bases and J by 6 bases. From germline, CDR1 is SGHRS and CDR2 YFSETQ.

This chain links TRBV5-6 with TRBJ2-5; 8 bases fit TRBD1. There are 16 residues in the CDR3. In germline, CDR1 is SGHDT, CDR2 YYEEEE. V lost 0 bases to trimming and J lost 5 bases; unmatched junction nucleotides: 9. This CDR3 is CASSLVQGARVETQYF. The CDR3 nucleotides read TGTGCCAGCAGCTTGGTGCAGGGGGCTCGGGTGGAGACCCAGTACTTC. The variable domain in full, with the rest retrieved from reference TRBV5-6 and TRBJ2-5, is DAGVTQSPTHLIKTRGQQVTLRCSPKSGHDTVSWYQQALGQGPQFIFQYYEEEERQRGNFPDRFSGHQFPNYSSELNVNALLLGDSALYLCASSLVQGARVETQYFGPGTRLLVL.

V and J are TRBV28 and TRBJ2-3; 10 nucleotides agree with TRBD2. The CDR3 extends over 14 amino acids. V shed 7 bases and J 5 bases; nucleotides not matched to a gene: 6. Germline V gene lookup returns CDR1 MDHEN and CDR2 SYDVKM. The CDR3, as DNA: TGTGCCAGCACCCTAGCGGGAGAGGGAGATACGCAGTATTTT. Its translation: CASTLAGEGDTQYF. Based on the CDR3 plus reference TRBV28 and TRBJ2-3, the full variable domain is DVKVTQSSRYLVKRTGEKVFLECVQDMDHENMFWYRQDPGLGLRLIYFSYDVKMKEKGDIPEGYSVSREKKERFSLILESASTNQTSMYLCASTLAGEGDTQYFGPGTRLTVL.

V gene TRBV19 combines with J gene TRBJ1-5; D is perhaps TRBD1 (5 bases). This CDR3 comprises 15 residues. With 3 bases removed from V and 6 bases from J, the gap between germline ends came to 15 bases. CDR1 and CDR2 (germline): LNHDA, SQIVND (reference sequence). The CDR3 is CASSMPGGSGQPQHF. DNA of the CDR3: TGTGCCAGTAGTATGCCGGGGGGGTCGGGTCAGCCCCAGCATTTT.

Comment on this clone: An end of the junction does not agree with germline; a read error may underlie this. J is TRBJ2-5 and V is TRBV7-7; a weak D match, TRBD1 (6 bases). Germline assignment: CDR1 SSHAT and CDR2 FNYEAQ (reference sequence). CDR3 length: 15 amino acids. As DNA, the CDR3 is TGTGCTAGCAGCTTAGGGGGTCGGGGAGAAGAGACCCAGTACTTC. This codes for CASSLGGRGEETQYF.

The V and J genes are TRBV5-8 and TRBJ1-5, with D perhaps TRBD1 (6 bases). Germline V gene lookup returns CDR1 SGHTS and CDR2 YDEGEE. The V and J ends lost 2 bases and 0 bases respectively, with 12 bases between them. CDR3 length: 16 amino acids. In DNA form, the CDR3 reads TGTGCCAGCAGCTTTCTCAGGGGACCTAGCAATCAGCCCCAGCATTTT. As protein: CASSFLRGPSNQPQHF.

The chain combines TRBV10-1 with TRBJ2-7; 12 nucleotides agree with TRBD1. The CDR3 totals 13 residues. V lost 6 bases to trimming and J lost 7 bases; unmatched junction nucleotides: 4. Per germline, CDR1 WNHNN and CDR2 SYGVQD (reference sequence). CDR3 DNA sequence: TGCGCCAGCAGCCGGGACAGGGGGCAGGAGCAGTACTTC. Translation: CASSRDRGQEQYF.

V gene TRBV5-1 combines with J gene TRBJ1-1; D gene uncertain. V was shortened by 0 bases and J by 3 bases, with 9 bases between the two germline ends. The CDR3 spans 14 residues. Germline V CDR1 and CDR2: SGHRS, YFSETQ. The CDR3 protein is CASSLELVDTEAFF. The CDR3 DNA reads TGCGCCAGCAGCTTGGAATTAGTAGACACTGAAGCTTTCTTT.

CDR3 amino acids: CATRYDRPDTQYF. In nucleotides, the CDR3 is TGTGCCACCAGGTACGACAGACCAGATACGCAGTATTTT. The rearrangement uses TRBV15 and TRBJ2-3, with D tentatively TRBD1 (5 bases). The CDR3 is 13 residues long. Looked up from germline, CDR1 is LNHNV and CDR2 is YYDKDF (reference sequence). The V gene lost 6 bases and the J gene lost 4 bases, with 11 bases spanning the gap.

The chain employs TRBV5-1 and TRBJ2-7; D gene ambiguous. V was clipped by 4 bases and J by 0 bases, with 8 bases between them. The CDR3 length is 13 residues. Per the germline V gene, CDR1 is SGHRS and CDR2 is YFSETQ. The CDR3 loop is CASSPDNSYEQYF. The CDR3 DNA is TGCGCCAGCAGCCCCGACAACTCCTACGAGCAGTACTTC.

The chain couples TRBV6-6 to TRBJ2-2; the match to TRBD2 covers 9 bases. The CDR3 is made up of 15 amino acids. The V segment lost 5 bases and the J segment 5 bases; nucleotides outside the gene matches: 6. The germline V gene encodes CDR1 MNHNY and CDR2 SVGAGI (reference sequence). CDR3 DNA sequence: TGTGCCAGCAGTAGTAGCGGGAGCGGGACCGGGGAGCTGTTTTTT. It yields the protein CASSSSGSGTGELFF.

J is TRBJ1-2 and V is TRBV5-1; 7 nucleotides match TRBD1. J gave up 2 bases and V 4 bases, and 2 bases lay outside the gene matches. Germline assignment: CDR1 SGHRS and CDR2 YFSETQ. The CDR3 totals 13 residues. Here the CDR3 reads CASSQTGNYGYTF. DNA of the CDR3: TGCGCCAGCAGCCAGACAGGGAACTATGGCTACACCTTC.

This sequence joins TRBV7-8 and TRBJ1-2; 7 bases agree with TRBD1. From germline, CDR1 is SGHVS and CDR2 FQNEAQ. The length of the CDR3 is 15 residues. Trimming cost V 5 bases and J 4 bases; bases outside gene matches: 10. The CDR3 loop is CASSATGPSVYGYTF. CDR3 coding DNA: TGTGCCAGCAGCGCGACAGGGCCCTCCGTCTATGGCTACACCTTC.

V gene TRBV7-2 combines with J gene TRBJ2-2, with D possibly being TRBD1 (6 bases). The V end was cut by 5 bases, the J end by 0 bases, with 13 bases between. CDR3 length equals 16 residues. Germline CDR1 and CDR2: SGHTA and FQGNSA. CDR3 loop: CASSVRQATNTGELFF. The CDR3 DNA sequence: TGTGCCAGCAGCGTCAGACAGGCCACGAACACCGGGGAGCTGTTTTTT.

The chain joins TRBV10-3 to TRBJ1-1; possibly TRBD1 for D (6 bases). Germline CDR1 reads ENHRY; CDR2 reads SYGVKD. Between the trimmed V and J ends, which lost 6 bases and 2 bases, there was a span of 13 bases. The CDR3 runs 14 residues. CDR3: CAIRNRAFNTEAFF. In DNA, the CDR3 is TGTGCCATCAGGAACAGGGCCTTTAACACTGAAGCTTTCTTT.

This chain connects TRBV4-1 to TRBJ2-2; D is uncertain. Germline CDR1 and CDR2: MGHRA and YSYEKL. Trimming removed 1 base from V and 1 base from J, with 10 bases in between. This CDR3 contains 16 residues. The CDR3 DNA reads TGCGCCAGCAGCCAAGCCGATCTCAGGAACACCGGGGAGCTGTTTTTT. This codes for CASSQADLRNTGELFF.

V and J are TRBV6-1 and TRBJ2-7; perhaps TRBD2 as D (5 bases). V was clipped by 2 bases and J by 0 bases, with 14 bases between them. The V gene's germline CDR1 is MNHNS and CDR2 SASEGT. This CDR3 has 16 amino acids. The CDR3 spells CASSEWGEMSSYEQYF. As DNA, the CDR3 is TGTGCCAGCAGTGAATGGGGAGAAATGAGCTCCTACGAGCAGTACTTC.

The chain recombines TRBV30 with TRBJ2-7, with D maybe TRBD1 (5 bases). From germline, CDR1 is GTSNPN and CDR2 SVGIG (reference sequence). This CDR3 has 13 amino acids. V was pared by 0 bases and J by 5 bases, with 11 bases between. CDR3: CAWSVSGIDEQYF. For the CDR3, the DNA is TGTGCCTGGAGTGTATCAGGGATAGACGAGCAGTACTTC.

The chain recombines TRBV9 with TRBJ1-2; no clear D gene. The CDR3 covers 15 residues. Germline V gene data show CDR1 as SGDLS and CDR2 as YYNGEE. Trimming cost V 0 bases and J 2 bases, with 11 bases left between them. CDR3 DNA: TGTGCCAGCAGCGTAGGGCGGGCCAGCAACTATGGCTACACCTTC. Its protein is CASSVGRASNYGYTF.

A single count supports this clone. The rearrangement joins TRBV5-1 to TRBJ2-3, with D possibly being TRBD1 (7 bases). The germline V gene encodes CDR1 SGHRS and CDR2 YFSETQ. The V and J ends lost 4 bases and 2 bases respectively, with 17 bases between them. The CDR3 is made up of 16 amino acids. CDR3 amino acids: CASSPGDRGYTDTQYF. In nucleotides, the CDR3 is TGCGCCAGCAGCCCGGGGGACAGAGGCTACACAGATACGCAGTATTTT.

This clone has only a few counts. J is TRBJ1-1 and V is TRBV10-2, with D possibly being TRBD1 (5 bases). V was trimmed by 6 bases and J by 5 bases, leaving 10 bases between them. This CDR3 spans 12 amino acids. CDR1 is WSHSY, CDR2 SAAADI, per germline. The chain's CDR3 is CASRQQVTEAFF. CDR3 bases: TGCGCCAGCAGACAACAGGTTACTGAAGCTTTCTTT.